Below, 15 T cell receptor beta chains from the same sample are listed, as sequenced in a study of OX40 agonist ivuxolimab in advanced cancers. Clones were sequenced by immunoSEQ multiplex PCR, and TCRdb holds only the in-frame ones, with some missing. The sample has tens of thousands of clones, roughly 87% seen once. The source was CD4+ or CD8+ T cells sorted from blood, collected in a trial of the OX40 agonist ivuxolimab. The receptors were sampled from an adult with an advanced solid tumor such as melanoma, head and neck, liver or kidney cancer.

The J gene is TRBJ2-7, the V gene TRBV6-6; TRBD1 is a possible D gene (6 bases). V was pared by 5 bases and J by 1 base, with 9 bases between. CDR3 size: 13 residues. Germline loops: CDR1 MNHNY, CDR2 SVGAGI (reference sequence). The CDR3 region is CASSDGQSYEQYF. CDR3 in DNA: TGTGCCAGCAGTGACGGACAGTCCTACGAGCAGTACTTC.

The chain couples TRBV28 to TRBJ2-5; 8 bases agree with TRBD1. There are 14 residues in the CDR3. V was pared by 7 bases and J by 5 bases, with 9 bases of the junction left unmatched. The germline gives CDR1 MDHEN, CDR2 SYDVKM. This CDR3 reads CASNTYTGGETQYF. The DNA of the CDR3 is TGTGCCAGCAATACCTACACAGGGGGGGAGACCCAGTACTTC.

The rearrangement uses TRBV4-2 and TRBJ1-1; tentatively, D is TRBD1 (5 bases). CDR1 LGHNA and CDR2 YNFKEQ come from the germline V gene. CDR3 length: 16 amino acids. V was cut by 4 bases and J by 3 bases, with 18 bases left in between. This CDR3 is CASSPKMGLEDTEAFF. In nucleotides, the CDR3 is TGTGCCAGCAGCCCAAAGATGGGGCTTGAGGACACTGAAGCTTTCTTT.

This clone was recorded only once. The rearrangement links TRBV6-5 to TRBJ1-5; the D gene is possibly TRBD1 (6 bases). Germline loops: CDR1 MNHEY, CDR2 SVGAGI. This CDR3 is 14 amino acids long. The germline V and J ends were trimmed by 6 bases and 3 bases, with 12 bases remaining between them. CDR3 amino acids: CASSQTGLNQPQHF. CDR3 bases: TGTGCCAGCAGCCAAACAGGGCTCAATCAGCCCCAGCATTTT.

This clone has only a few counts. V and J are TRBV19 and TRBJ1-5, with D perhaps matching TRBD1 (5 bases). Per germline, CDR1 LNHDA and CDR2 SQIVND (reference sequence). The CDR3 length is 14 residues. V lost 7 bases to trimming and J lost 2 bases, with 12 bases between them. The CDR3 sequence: CASTGGIGNQPQHF. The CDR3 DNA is TGTGCCAGTACCGGGGGTATCGGCAATCAGCCCCAGCATTTT.

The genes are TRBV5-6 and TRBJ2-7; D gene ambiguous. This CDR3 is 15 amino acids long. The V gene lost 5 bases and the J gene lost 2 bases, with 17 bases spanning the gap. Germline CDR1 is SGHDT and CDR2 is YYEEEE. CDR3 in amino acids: CASRYYWIRPYEQYF. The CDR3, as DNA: TGTGCCAGCAGGTATTACTGGATTCGACCCTACGAGCAGTACTTC.

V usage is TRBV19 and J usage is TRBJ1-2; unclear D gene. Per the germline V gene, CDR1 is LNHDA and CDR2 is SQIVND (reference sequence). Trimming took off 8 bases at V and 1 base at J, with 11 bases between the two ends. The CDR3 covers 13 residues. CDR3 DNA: TGTGCCAGTCGCCCAACAGTTAACTATGGCTACACCTTC. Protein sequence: CASRPTVNYGYTF.

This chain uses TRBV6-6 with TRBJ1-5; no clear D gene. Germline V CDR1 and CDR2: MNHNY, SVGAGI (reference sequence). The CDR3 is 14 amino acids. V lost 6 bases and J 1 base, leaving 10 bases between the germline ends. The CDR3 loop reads CASRTGFSNQPQHF. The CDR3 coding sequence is TGTGCCAGCAGAACGGGATTCAGCAATCAGCCCCAGCATTTT.

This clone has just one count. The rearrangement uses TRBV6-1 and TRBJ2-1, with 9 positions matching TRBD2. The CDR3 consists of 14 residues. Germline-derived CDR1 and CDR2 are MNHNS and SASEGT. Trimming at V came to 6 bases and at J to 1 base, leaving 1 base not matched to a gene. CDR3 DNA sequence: TGTGCCAGCAGAAGCGGGAGGTCCTACAATGAGCAGTTCTTC. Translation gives CASRSGRSYNEQFF.

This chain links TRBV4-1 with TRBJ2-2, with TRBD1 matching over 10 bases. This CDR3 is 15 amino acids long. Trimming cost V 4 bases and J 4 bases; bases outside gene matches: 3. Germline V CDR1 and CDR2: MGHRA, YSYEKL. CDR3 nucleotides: TGCGCCAGCAGCCGAGGACAGGGGGTCACCGGGGAGCTGTTTTTT. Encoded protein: CASSRGQGVTGELFF.

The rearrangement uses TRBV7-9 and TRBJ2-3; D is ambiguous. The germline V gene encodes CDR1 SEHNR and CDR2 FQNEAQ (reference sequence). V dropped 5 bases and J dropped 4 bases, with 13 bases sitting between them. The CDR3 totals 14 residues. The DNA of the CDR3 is TGTGCCAGCAGCAGTGGTACGGGCTCAGATACGCAGTATTTT. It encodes CASSSGTGSDTQYF.

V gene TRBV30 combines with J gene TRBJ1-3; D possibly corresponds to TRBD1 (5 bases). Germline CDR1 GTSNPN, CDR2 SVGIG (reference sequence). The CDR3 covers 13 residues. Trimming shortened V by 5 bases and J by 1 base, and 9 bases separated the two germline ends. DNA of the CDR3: TGTGCCTGGGTCAGGGAATCTGGAAACACCATATATTTT. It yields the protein CAWVRESGNTIYF.

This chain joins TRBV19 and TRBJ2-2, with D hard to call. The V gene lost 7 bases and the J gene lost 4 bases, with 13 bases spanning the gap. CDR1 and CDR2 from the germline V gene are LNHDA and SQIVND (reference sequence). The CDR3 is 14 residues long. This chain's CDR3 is CASKKDGATGELFF. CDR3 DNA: TGTGCCAGTAAAAAGGACGGAGCCACCGGGGAGCTGTTTTTT.

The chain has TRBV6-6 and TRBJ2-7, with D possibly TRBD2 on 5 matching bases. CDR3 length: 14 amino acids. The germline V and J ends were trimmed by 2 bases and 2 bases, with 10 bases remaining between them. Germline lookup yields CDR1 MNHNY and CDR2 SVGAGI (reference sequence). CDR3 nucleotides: TGTGCCAGCAGTTACGACGACTACACCTACGAGCAGTACTTC. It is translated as CASSYDDYTYEQYF.

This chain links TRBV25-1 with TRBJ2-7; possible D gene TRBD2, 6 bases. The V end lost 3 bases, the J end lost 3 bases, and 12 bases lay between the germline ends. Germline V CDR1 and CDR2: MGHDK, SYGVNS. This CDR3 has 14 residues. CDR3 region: CASSDPGRHYEQYF. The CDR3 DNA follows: TGTGCCAGCAGTGACCCCGGGAGACACTACGAGCAGTACTTC.